These T cell receptor beta chains were read from a single sample in a study of OX40 agonist ivuxolimab in advanced cancers. The assay was immunoSEQ multiplex PCR, and TCRdb's table has in-frame clones only and misses some. The profile shows about 83,000 clones, about 93% of them singletons. Material: CD4+ or CD8+ T cells sorted from blood, obtained in a trial of the OX40 agonist ivuxolimab. All receptors derive from an adult with an advanced solid tumor such as melanoma, head and neck, liver or kidney cancer. Both conserved end residues are part of each CDR3. Fields, in order: J gene, D gene, clone size, V gene, CDR3 DNA, CDR3 protein. D genes are given only for firm matches. The size entry is marked missing in some rows and otherwise reads once, few, many or a size class.

j_gene: TRBJ1-1
d_gene: -
abundance: -
v_gene: TRBV5-1
CDR3nt: TGCGCCAGCAGCTTGTCGGGGGAGGCCACTGAAGCTTTCTTT
CDR3aa: CASSLSGEATEAFF

j_gene: TRBJ1-2
d_gene: TRBD1
abundance: -
v_gene: TRBV19
CDR3nt: TGTGCCAGTAGTATAGGTAGCAGGGGGAACTATGGCTACACCTTC
CDR3aa: CASSIGSRGNYGYTF

j_gene: TRBJ2-3
d_gene: TRBD2
abundance: -
v_gene: TRBV29-1
CDR3nt: TGCAGCGTTCACCCCGGACTAGCGGACACAGATACGCAGTATTTT
CDR3aa: CSVHPGLADTDTQYF

j_gene: TRBJ2-3
d_gene: TRBD2
abundance: -
v_gene: TRBV28
CDR3nt: TGTGCCAGCAGTAGTACTAGCGGGGGGGCCAAGGTGGATACGCAGTATTTT
CDR3aa: CASSSTSGGAKVDTQYF

j_gene: TRBJ1-2
d_gene: -
abundance: -
v_gene: TRBV11-2
CDR3nt: TGTGCCAGCAGCTTAGACAGGGTGACTTCGGGCTACACCTTC
CDR3aa: CASSLDRVTSGYTF

j_gene: TRBJ2-3
d_gene: -
abundance: -
v_gene: TRBV27
CDR3nt: TGTGCCAGCAAACCAGGGGGGATGACAGATACGCAGTATTTT
CDR3aa: CASKPGGMTDTQYF

j_gene: TRBJ2-7
d_gene: TRBD2
abundance: -
v_gene: TRBV6-4
CDR3nt: TGTGCCAGCAGTGCTCTAGCGGGAGAGGGGCAGTACTTC
CDR3aa: CASSALAGEGQYF

j_gene: TRBJ1-2
d_gene: -
abundance: few
v_gene: TRBV15
CDR3nt: TGTGCCACCAGCAGAGATCGGTTCGCCTATGGCTACACCTTC
CDR3aa: CATSRDRFAYGYTF

j_gene: TRBJ2-3
d_gene: -
abundance: -
v_gene: TRBV7-9
CDR3nt: TGTGCCAGCAGCTTACAACCGGGGCCGCAGGATACGCAGTATTTT
CDR3aa: CASSLQPGPQDTQYF

j_gene: TRBJ2-7
d_gene: TRBD1
abundance: -
v_gene: TRBV11-1
CDR3nt: TGTGCCAGCAGCAGGGGACAGAGTTCCTACGAGCAGTACTTC
CDR3aa: CASSRGQSSYEQYF

j_gene: TRBJ1-3
d_gene: -
abundance: once
v_gene: TRBV7-2
CDR3nt: TGTGCCAGCAGCCCCTGGCAGGGCATCTCTGGAAACACCATATATTTT
CDR3aa: CASSPWQGISGNTIYF

j_gene: TRBJ2-5
d_gene: TRBD2
abundance: -
v_gene: TRBV19
CDR3nt: TGTGCCAGTAGTAAACTAGCGGGAGGGCCCGGAGAGACCCAGTACTTC
CDR3aa: CASSKLAGGPGETQYF

j_gene: TRBJ2-2
d_gene: TRBD2
abundance: once
v_gene: TRBV5-4
CDR3nt: TGTGCCAGCAGCCAACTAGCGGGAACACCCGGGGAGCTGTTTTTT
CDR3aa: CASSQLAGTPGELFF

j_gene: TRBJ2-7
d_gene: TRBD2
abundance: -
v_gene: TRBV7-2
CDR3nt: TGTGCCAGCAGCTTAGACTGGACTAGCCTCTACGAGCAGTACTTC
CDR3aa: CASSLDWTSLYEQYF

j_gene: TRBJ2-3
d_gene: -
abundance: -
v_gene: TRBV27
CDR3nt: TGTGCCAGCAGTCCCGTGGGTAGCGTCACAGATACGCAGTATTTT
CDR3aa: CASSPVGSVTDTQYF

j_gene: TRBJ2-2
d_gene: TRBD1
abundance: few
v_gene: TRBV18
CDR3nt: TGTGCCAGCTCACCCCGACAGGGGTCTAACACCGGGGAGCTGTTTTTT
CDR3aa: CASSPRQGSNTGELFF

j_gene: TRBJ2-5
d_gene: TRBD2
abundance: -
v_gene: TRBV5-1
CDR3nt: TGCGCCAGCAGCTTGGCCCCTAGCGGGGAGACCCAGTACTTC
CDR3aa: CASSLAPSGETQYF

j_gene: TRBJ2-3
d_gene: -
abundance: -
v_gene: TRBV27
CDR3nt: TGTGCCAGCAGTCCACGGGCGGGATTCACAGATACGCAGTATTTT
CDR3aa: CASSPRAGFTDTQYF

j_gene: TRBJ2-7
d_gene: -
abundance: -
v_gene: TRBV10-1
CDR3nt: TGCGCCAGCAGTGGAGGACCCGCCAAGGGTGAGCAGTACTTC
CDR3aa: CASSGGPAKGEQYF

j_gene: TRBJ2-7
d_gene: TRBD2
abundance: -
v_gene: TRBV4-1
CDR3nt: TGCGCCAGCAGCCAAACTAGCGGGGGGGCCTACGAGCAGTACTTC
CDR3aa: CASSQTSGGAYEQYF

j_gene: TRBJ1-1
d_gene: -
abundance: once
v_gene: TRBV7-2
CDR3nt: TGTGCCAGCAGCAAACAGGGTGGGGGGAACACTGAAGCTTTCTTT
CDR3aa: CASSKQGGGNTEAFF

j_gene: TRBJ2-1
d_gene: -
abundance: -
v_gene: TRBV19
CDR3nt: TGTGCCATTTTTAGGGGTTCGGGTGAGCAGTTCTTC
CDR3aa: CAIFRGSGEQFF

j_gene: TRBJ1-5
d_gene: TRBD1
abundance: few
v_gene: TRBV10-3
CDR3nt: TGTGCCGTCGGACAGGGCGACAATCAGCCCCAGCATTTT
CDR3aa: CAVGQGDNQPQHF

j_gene: TRBJ1-2
d_gene: -
abundance: once
v_gene: TRBV28
CDR3nt: TGTGCCAGCAGTCTCGTAGGGCAGTTCTATGGCTACACCTTC
CDR3aa: CASSLVGQFYGYTF

j_gene: TRBJ2-3
d_gene: TRBD2
abundance: -
v_gene: TRBV18
CDR3nt: TGTGCCAGCTCACGACAACTAGCGGGAGGGCCTACTGGCACAGATACGCAGTATTTT
CDR3aa: CASSRQLAGGPTGTDTQYF

j_gene: TRBJ2-2
d_gene: TRBD1
abundance: once
v_gene: TRBV12-5
CDR3nt: TGTGCTAGTGGTTCCTCCGGGACAGGGGGTTCCGGGGAGCTGTTTTTT
CDR3aa: CASGSSGTGGSGELFF

j_gene: TRBJ2-1
d_gene: TRBD2
abundance: -
v_gene: TRBV29-1
CDR3nt: TGCAGCGTTGAGACTAGCGGGAGGAATGAGCAGTTCTTC
CDR3aa: CSVETSGRNEQFF

j_gene: TRBJ2-1
d_gene: TRBD1
abundance: -
v_gene: TRBV18
CDR3nt: TGTGCCAGCTCAACGACAGGGCCCCCCACAATGGATGAGCAGTTCTTC
CDR3aa: CASSTTGPPTMDEQFF

j_gene: TRBJ2-1
d_gene: -
abundance: -
v_gene: TRBV5-4
CDR3nt: TGTGCCAGCAGCTTCTCGAGGGAGCAGTTCTTC
CDR3aa: CASSFSREQFF

j_gene: TRBJ2-6
d_gene: -
abundance: -
v_gene: TRBV11-2
CDR3nt: TGTGCCAGCAGCTTAGCCCTATCTGGGGCCAACGTCCTGACTTTC
CDR3aa: CASSLALSGANVLTF

j_gene: TRBJ2-1
d_gene: -
abundance: -
v_gene: TRBV7-2
CDR3nt: TGTGCCAGCAGCTTAGGGGCGGGACGAACCTACAATGAGCAGTTCTTC
CDR3aa: CASSLGAGRTYNEQFF

j_gene: TRBJ2-1
d_gene: -
abundance: -
v_gene: TRBV5-1
CDR3nt: TGCGCCAGCAGCTTGGCGGGGGTCACCTACAATGAGCAGTTCTTC
CDR3aa: CASSLAGVTYNEQFF

j_gene: TRBJ2-1
d_gene: -
abundance: -
v_gene: TRBV5-1
CDR3nt: TGCGCCAGCAGCTTGGAAGGCGGGACGGGTGGAAATGAGCAGTTCTTC
CDR3aa: CASSLEGGTGGNEQFF

j_gene: TRBJ2-1
d_gene: -
abundance: -
v_gene: TRBV18
CDR3nt: TGTGCCAGCTCACCAACTAGAGACAATGAGCAGTTCTTC
CDR3aa: CASSPTRDNEQFF

j_gene: TRBJ2-5
d_gene: -
abundance: -
v_gene: TRBV19
CDR3nt: TGTGCCAGTAGAACAGGGCCTCGTCTGGAAGAGACCCAGTACTTC
CDR3aa: CASRTGPRLEETQYF

j_gene: TRBJ2-5
d_gene: TRBD1
abundance: once
v_gene: TRBV28
CDR3nt: TGTGCCAGCAGTTTACAGGGGGCGCGGGAGACCCAGTACTTC
CDR3aa: CASSLQGARETQYF

j_gene: TRBJ2-6
d_gene: -
abundance: -
v_gene: TRBV27
CDR3nt: TGTGCCAGCTACGCTACTGGGGCCAACGTCCTGACTTTC
CDR3aa: CASYATGANVLTF

j_gene: TRBJ1-3
d_gene: -
abundance: -
v_gene: TRBV29-1
CDR3nt: TGCAGCGTTCGTTTGTCCACTCAAAGTTGGGGAAACACCATATATTTT
CDR3aa: CSVRLSTQSWGNTIYF

j_gene: TRBJ2-2
d_gene: TRBD2
abundance: -
v_gene: TRBV4-1
CDR3nt: TGCGCCAGCAGCCAAGAGGGCGGGGGGGCCCCGACCGGGGAGCTGTTTTTT
CDR3aa: CASSQEGGGAPTGELFF

j_gene: TRBJ1-3
d_gene: -
abundance: -
v_gene: TRBV6-5
CDR3nt: TGTGCCAGCAGTTACTTAGCAGGGGTCTCTGGAAACACCATATATTTT
CDR3aa: CASSYLAGVSGNTIYF